Listed below are T cell receptor beta chains from one sample, sequenced in a study of metastatic and nonmetastatic thyroid tumors. From the PCR reads, TCRdb re-called clones with MiXCR. This sample has roughly 27,000 clones; 24% occur once, and the top ten carry just over 14%. Sequencing was carried out using blood. The source is a female donor with papillary thyroid cancer or a benign thyroid nodule (not recorded which). Some clones in this sample may be carry-over from other donors' samples. Both conserved end residues are part of each CDR3. The D gene is left open where the match is weak. Clone size, where shown, is once, few, many, or a class for clones that have expanded.

j_call d_call v_call clone_size cdr3_aa cdr3_nt
TRBJ2-3 TRBD1 TRBV2 many CASSERQGGTDTQYF TGTGCCAGCAGTGAGCGACAGGGGGGCACAGATACGCAGTATTTT
TRBJ2-7 TRBD2 TRBV27 few CASTGLAGGGDQYF TGTGCCAGCACCGGACTAGCGGGAGGAGGCGATCAGTATTTC
TRBJ2-7 . TRBV9 . CASSVEGGAAFYEQYF TGTGCCAGCAGCGTAGAGGGCGGGGCAGCTTTCTACGAGCAGTACTTC
TRBJ2-1 . TRBV7-6 many CASSPGPGGNNEQFF TGTGCCAGCAGCCCAGGTCCCGGGGGCAACAATGAGCAGTTCTTC
TRBJ2-2 . TRBV6-2/TRBV6-3 . CASSYPKGRDAANTGDLFF TGTGCCAGCAGTTACCCGAAAGGACGGGACGCAGCGAACACCGGGGATCTGTTTTTT
TRBJ1-2 . TRBV6-1 many CAARRGGDGYTF TGTGCCGCCCGACGCGGGGGGGATGGCTACACCTTC
TRBJ1-2 . TRBV6-2/TRBV6-3 few CASSLYRASHAYTF TGTGCCAGCAGCCTCTACAGGGCTAGCCATGCCTACACCTTC
TRBJ2-7 TRBD2 TRBV5-1 . CASSPAGGQEQYF TGCGCCAGCAGCCCAGCGGGAGGCCAAGAGCAGTACTTC
TRBJ2-5 . TRBV28 few CASSLGWGKPYQETQYF TGTGCCAGCAGTTTAGGCTGGGGAAAACCGTACCAAGAGACCCAGTACTTC
TRBJ2-1 TRBD2 TRBV6-1 many CATRDGRVDYNEQFF TGTGCCACCCGGGACGGGAGGGTTGACTACAATGAGCAGTTCTTC
TRBJ2-7 TRBD1 TRBV29-1 many CSVEDRGRHYEQYF TGCAGCGTTGAGGACAGGGGGAGGCACTACGAGCAGTACTTC
TRBJ1-6 . TRBV19 medium-sized CASSSPARLYSPLHF TGTGCCAGTAGTTCGCCAGCGCGACTGTATTCACCCCTCCACTTT
TRBJ1-2 . TRBV6-1 many CASAPGGNYGYTF TGTGCCAGCGCCCCCGGGGGCAACTATGGCTACACCTTC
TRBJ2-5 TRBD1 TRBV11-1 many CASSFPGGETQYF TGTGCCAGCAGCTTTCCAGGGGGAGAGACCCAGTACTTC
TRBJ1-1 TRBD1 TRBV25-1 . CASSDSQGSNTEAFF TGTGCCAGCAGTGACTCACAGGGGTCGAACACTGAAGCTTTCTTC
TRBJ1-2 . TRBV3-1 many CASSQERGFNYGYTF TGTGCCAGCAGCCAAGAGAGGGGTTTTAACTATGGCTACACCTTC
TRBJ2-5 TRBD2 TRBV30 many CAWSEVAGGAQYF TGTGCCTGGAGTGAGGTAGCGGGAGGGGCCCAGTACTTC
TRBJ2-7 TRBD1 TRBV19 few CASCLGQVAYEQYF TGTGCCAGTTGCCTCGGACAGGTTGCGTACGAGCAGTACTTC
TRBJ1-1 TRBD1 TRBV19 many CASSKITGGRTEAFF TGTGCCAGTAGTAAAATAACAGGGGGAAGGACTGAAGCTTTCTTT
TRBJ2-3 TRBD2 TRBV9 . CASSVVLAGYSDTQYF TGTGCCAGCAGCGTAGTACTAGCGGGATATTCAGATACGCAGTATTTT
TRBJ2-1 . TRBV7-2 . CASILDRAGNEQFF .
TRBJ2-2 TRBD1 TRBV7-8 many CASSLVLTGSFRGELFF TGTGCCAGCAGCTTAGTCTTGACAGGGAGTTTTCGTGGGGAGCTGTTTTTT
TRBJ1-3 TRBD1 TRBV28 many CASTDRVLFGNTIYF TGTGCCAGCACCGACAGGGTGTTATTTGGAAACACCATATATTTT
TRBJ1-6 . TRBV19 many CASSIGAENSPLHF TGTGCCAGTAGTATAGGGGCTGAGAATTCACCCCTCCACTTT
TRBJ2-1 . TRBV12-3/TRBV12-4 . CAISFISGSYNEQFF TGTGCTATCAGTTTTATTAGCGGCTCCTACAATGAGCAGTTCTTC
TRBJ2-3 . TRBV9 many CASSVGGSSTDTQYF TGTGCCAGCAGCGTAGGAGGATCTAGCACAGATACGCAGTATTTT
TRBJ1-2 . TRBV30 many CAWSGQEEGYTF TGTGCCTGGAGTGGACAGGAGGAGGGCTACACCTTC
TRBJ1-2 TRBD1 TRBV6-1 . CASSPGTGRNYGYTF TGTGCCAGCAGCCCGGGGACAGGGCGTAACTATGGCTACACCTTC
TRBJ1-6 . TRBV19 medium-sized CASSMSLNNSPLHF TGTGCCAGTAGTATGAGCCTAAACAATTCACCCCTCCACTTT
TRBJ1-1 . TRBV6-4 many CASSRDPNTEAFF TGTGCCAGCAGCCGGGACCCCAACACTGAAGCTTTCTTT
TRBJ2-3 TRBD1 TRBV4-1 . CASSQGDRATDTQYF TGCGCCAGCAGCCAAGGGGACAGGGCCACAGATACGCAGTATTTT
TRBJ1-2 . TRBV20-1 . CSASLLNNYGYTF TGCAGTGCTAGCCTCCTGAATAACTATGGCTACACCTTC
TRBJ1-2 . TRBV28 few CASMYQGRGVRFVYTF TGTGCCAGCATGTACCAGGGCAGGGGCGTTCGTTTTGTCTACACCTTC
TRBJ2-5 . TRBV7-9 many CASSLRDQTQYF TGTGCCAGCAGCTTAAGGGACCAGACCCAGTACTTC
TRBJ2-7 TRBD1 TRBV7-6 many CASSQNSGTAYEQYF TGTGCCAGCAGCCAAAATTCCGGGACAGCCTACGAGCAGTACTTC
TRBJ1-1 . TRBV7-8 . CASSSLPGVYEAFF TGTGCCAGCAGCTCACTTCCCGGGGTTTATGAAGCTTTCTTT
TRBJ2-3 . TRBV5-7 many CASSSSFTDTQYF TGTGCCAGCAGCTCGTCCTTCACAGATACGCAGTATTTT
TRBJ1-6 . TRBV15 many CATSIGYNSPLHF TGTGCCACCAGCATCGGTTATAATTCACCCCTCCACTTT
TRBJ2-7 TRBD1 TRBV6-1 . CASSKGQPYEQYF TGTGCCAGCAGCAAGGGACAGCCCTACGAGCAGTACTTC
TRBJ2-7 . TRBV28 few CAIRPRVGYEQYF TGTGCCATCAGGCCCCGGGTCGGCTATGAGCAGTACTTC
TRBJ2-2 TRBD1 TRBV28 . CASSRQGGTGELFF TGTGCCAGCAGCAGACAGGGGGGCACCGGGGAGCTGTTTTTT
TRBJ2-7 TRBD1 TRBV12-3/TRBV12-4 medium-sized CASRGTGGEGQYF TGTGCCAGCAGAGGGACAGGGGGCGAAGGGCAGTACTTC